This TCR beta chain appears in the sequencing data of a study of PD-1 blockade in classical Hodgkin lymphoma. General study findings and limits: With respect to the repertoire differences, their causes, possibly disease activity or prior therapy, remain undefined. When set against healthy donors, newly diagnosed patients were reported to show lower baseline TCR diversity.

Time point specified: newly diagnosed, previously untreated cHL patient sample. PBMCs, once thawed, yielded CD8+ T cells isolated by magnetic negative selection. PBMCs representing newly diagnosed, untreated classical Hodgkin lymphoma functioned as the comparison. The table came from immunoSEQ multiplex PCR; TCRdb's copy has only in-frame clones and leaves some out. The sample has under 9,500 clones; 75% to 95% are singletons. CDR1 MNHEY and CDR2 SMNVEV come from the germline V gene (reference sequence). The CDR3 consists of 14 residues. With 5 bases clipped from V and 8 bases from J, the junction kept 6 bases outside the gene matches. Concerning this clone: Its antigen is still unknown.

The TCR sequence derives from a human donor with classical Hodgkin lymphoma. This sequence joins TRBV27 and TRBJ1-2; TRBD1 matches at 12 bases. Sequenced: CD8+ T cells from blood. CDR3 sequence reads: CASSPRDRGRGYTF. The DNA for the CDR3 is TGTGCCAGCAGTCCACGGGACAGGGGGCGAGGCTACACCTTC.